This TCR beta chain came from a study of cytomegalovirus exposure and HLA in healthy donors. Primers: 60 Vbeta forward and 13 Jbeta reverse. Profiled with immunoSEQ multiplex PCR; TCRdb holds only in-frame clones, not every one. The sample comprises about 120,000 clones, about 79% of which are singletons, and 2% to 2.5% rests with the top ten. Concerning this clone itself: Its antigen is unidentified.

Study-wide results and caveats: In a later analysis, donors in an Asian-associated ancestry cluster reportedly had fewer N-insertions in productive TCRs than the cohort mean. Later analysis identified several of the most significant clusters that appeared linked to common viral pathogens.

Sequencing used PBMCs. The clonotype originates from a human donor in good health.

The CDR3 region is CAISPGGQTYEQYF. In DNA, the CDR3 is TGTGCCATCAGCCCTGGGGGACAGACCTACGAGCAGTACTTC. This rearrangement joins TRBV10-3 to TRBJ2-7; 7 nucleotides match TRBD1. The J segment lost 2 bases and the V segment lost 6 bases, leaving 7 bases of the junction unmatched. The CDR3 is 14 residues long. CDR1 and CDR2 from the germline V gene are ENHRY and SYGVKD.